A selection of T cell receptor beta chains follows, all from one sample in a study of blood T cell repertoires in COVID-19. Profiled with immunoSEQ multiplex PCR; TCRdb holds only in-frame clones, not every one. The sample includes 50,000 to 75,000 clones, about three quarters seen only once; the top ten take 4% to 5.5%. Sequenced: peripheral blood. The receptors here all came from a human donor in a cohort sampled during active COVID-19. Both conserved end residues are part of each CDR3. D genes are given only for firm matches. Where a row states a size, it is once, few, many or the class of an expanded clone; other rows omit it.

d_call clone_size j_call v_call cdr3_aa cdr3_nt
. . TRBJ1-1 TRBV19 CASRMTGNTEAFF TGTGCCAGTAGGATGACAGGGAACACTGAAGCTTTCTTT
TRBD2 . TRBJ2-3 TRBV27 CASSSLPGGPDTQYF TGTGCCAGCAGTTCACTCCCGGGGGGGCCAGATACGCAGTATTTT
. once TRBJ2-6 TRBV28 CASSQIRVLLSGANVLTF TGTGCCAGCAGTCAAATCCGGGTCCTCCTCTCTGGGGCCAACGTCCTGACTTTC
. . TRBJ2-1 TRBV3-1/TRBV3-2 CASRQGGNYNEQFF TGTGCCAGCAGACAGGGTGGGAACTACAATGAGCAGTTCTTC
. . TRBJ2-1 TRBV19 CASSPQLGVEQFF TGTGCCAGTAGTCCCCAACTGGGCGTTGAGCAGTTCTTC
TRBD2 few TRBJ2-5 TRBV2 CASRGRLAVYQETQYF TGTGCCAGCAGGGGGAGACTAGCGGTGTACCAAGAGACCCAGTACTTC
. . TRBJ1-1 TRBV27 CASSTRDDTEAFF TGTGCCAGCAGTACTCGGGATGACACTGAAGCTTTCTTT
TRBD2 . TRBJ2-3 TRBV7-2 CASSRTSDTDTQYF TGTGCCAGCAGCCGGACTAGCGATACAGATACGCAGTATTTT
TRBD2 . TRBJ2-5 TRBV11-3 CASSSGGSNKTQYF TGTGCCAGCAGCTCGGGGGGGAGCAATAAGACCCAGTACTTC
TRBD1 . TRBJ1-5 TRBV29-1 CSVGTGGGNQPQHF TGCAGCGTCGGGACAGGGGGCGGGAATCAGCCCCAGCATTTT
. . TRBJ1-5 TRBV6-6 CASSYAGWNQPQHF TGTGCCAGCAGTTACGCGGGGTGGAATCAGCCCCAGCATTTT
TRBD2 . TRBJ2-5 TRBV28 CASSPSGGTSGTQYF TGTGCCAGCAGTCCTAGCGGGGGGACCTCAGGGACCCAGTACTTC
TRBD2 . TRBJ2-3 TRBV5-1 CASSLEAGGRVTDTQYF TGCGCCAGCAGCTTGGAGGCGGGGGGCCGTGTCACAGATACGCAGTATTTT
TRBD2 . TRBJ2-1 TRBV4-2 CASSQESSGVYNEQFF TGTGCCAGCAGCCAAGAGAGTAGCGGGGTTTACAATGAGCAGTTCTTC
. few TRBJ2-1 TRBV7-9 CASSLGAVKSYNEQFF TGTGCCAGCAGCTTAGGTGCAGTAAAGTCATACAATGAGCAGTTCTTC